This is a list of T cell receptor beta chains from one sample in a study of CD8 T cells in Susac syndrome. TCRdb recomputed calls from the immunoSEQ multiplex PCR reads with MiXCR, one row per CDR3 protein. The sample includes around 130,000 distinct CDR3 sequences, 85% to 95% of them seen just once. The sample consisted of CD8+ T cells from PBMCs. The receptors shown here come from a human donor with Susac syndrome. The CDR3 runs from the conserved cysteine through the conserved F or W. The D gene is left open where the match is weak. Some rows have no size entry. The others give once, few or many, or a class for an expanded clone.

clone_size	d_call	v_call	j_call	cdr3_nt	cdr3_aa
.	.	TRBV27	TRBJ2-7	TGTGCCAGCAGTTTAATGGGGACAACCTCCTACGAGCAGTACTTC	CASSLMGTTSYEQYF
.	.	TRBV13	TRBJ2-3	TGTGCCAGCAGCCTCCCTAGCACAGATACGCAGTATTTT	CASSLPSTDTQYF
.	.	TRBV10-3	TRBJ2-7	TGTGCCATCAGATATAGCGGAAGCTCCTACGAGCAGTACTTC	CAIRYSGSSYEQYF
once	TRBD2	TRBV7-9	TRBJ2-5	TGTGCCAGCAGCATCACAACTAGCGGGGGAGAGACCCAGTACTTC	CASSITTSGGETQYF
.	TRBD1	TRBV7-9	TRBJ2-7	TGTGCCAGCAGCCATCCCGGGACAGGCGACGAGCAGTACTTC	CASSHPGTGDEQYF
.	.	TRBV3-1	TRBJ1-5	TGTGCCAGCAGCCAAGACCCCCGGAGCAATCAGCCCCAGCATTTT	CASSQDPRSNQPQHF
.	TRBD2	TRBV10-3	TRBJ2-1	TGTGCCATGGGTAGCGGGGGGGCGCAGGATGAGCAGTTCTTC	CAMGSGGAQDEQFF
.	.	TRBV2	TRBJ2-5	TGTGCCAGCAGTGAGGGAGGAGAGACCCAGTACTTC	CASSEGGETQYF
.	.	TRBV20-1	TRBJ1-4	TGCAGTGCTAGCGGAACGGGACATAGTTTAACAACTAATGAAAAACTGTTTTTT	CSASGTGHSLTTNEKLFF
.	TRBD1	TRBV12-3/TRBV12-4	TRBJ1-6	TGTGCCAGCTCCTATCGACAGGGTCTAGATTCACCCCTCCACTTT	CASSYRQGLDSPLHF
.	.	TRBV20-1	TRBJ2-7	TGCAGTGCCCGGGTCACCTACGAGCAGTACTTC	CSARVTYEQYF
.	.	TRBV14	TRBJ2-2	TGTGCCAGCAGCCAAGACGTCACCGGGGAGCTGTTTTTT	CASSQDVTGELFF
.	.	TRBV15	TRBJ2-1	TGTGCCACCAGCTTTACCGGCCTCGACCGGTTCTTC	CATSFTGLDRFF
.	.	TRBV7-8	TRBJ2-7	TGTGCCAGCAGCTTAACATCCGAGCAGTACTTC	CASSLTSEQYF
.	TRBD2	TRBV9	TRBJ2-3	TGTGCCAGCAGTTCTAGCGGGGGAATAACAGATACGCAGTATTTT	CASSSSGGITDTQYF
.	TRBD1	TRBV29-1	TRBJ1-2	TGCAGCGTCGAGGGACAGAGAACTAACTATGGCTACACCTTC	CSVEGQRTNYGYTF
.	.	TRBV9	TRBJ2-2	TGTGCCAGCAGCGTACAGACCCCTGCTACGGGGGAGCTGTTTTTT	CASSVQTPATGELFF
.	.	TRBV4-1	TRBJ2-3	TGCGCCAGCACGGCGATTTTAGCGGAGACAGATACGCAGTATTTT	CASTAILAETDTQYF
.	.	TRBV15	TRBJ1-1	TGTGCCACCAGCAGAGATACTGCGGGAGTTTGGGCTGAAGCTTTCTTT	CATSRDTAGVWAEAFF
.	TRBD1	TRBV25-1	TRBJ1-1	TGTGCCAGCAGTGGTTGGACAGGGGGAATGAACACTGAAGCTTTCTTT	CASSGWTGGMNTEAFF
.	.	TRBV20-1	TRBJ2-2	TGCAGTGCTAGAGATCTAACGCGGAAAACCGGGGAGCTGTTTTTT	CSARDLTRKTGELFF
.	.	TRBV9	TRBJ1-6	TGTGCCAGCAGCGTAGAGGGGTTGGATTCACCCCTCCACTTT	CASSVEGLDSPLHF
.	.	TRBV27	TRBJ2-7	TGTGCCAGCAGTCCCCGTGGGTTGCAAGAGCAGTACTTC	CASSPRGLQEQYF
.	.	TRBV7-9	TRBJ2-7	TGTGCCAGCAGCTTGTCGGAGTTCTTGGGGGAGCAGTACTTC	CASSLSEFLGEQYF
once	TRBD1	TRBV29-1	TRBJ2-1	TGCAGCGTTGAAGAGGGGACAGGGGACAATGAGCAGTTCTTC	CSVEEGTGDNEQFF
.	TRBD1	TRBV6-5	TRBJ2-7	TGTGCCAGCAGTGTTTACGGGACAGGGGGTTACCCCACCTTC	CASSVYGTGGYPTF
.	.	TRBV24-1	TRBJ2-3	TGTGCCACCAGTGATATAGGGAATTCTGATACGCAGTATTTT	CATSDIGNSDTQYF
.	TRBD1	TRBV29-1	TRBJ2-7	TGCAGCGTTCGGACAGGGATGGTCCGAGAGCAGTACTTC	CSVRTGMVREQYF
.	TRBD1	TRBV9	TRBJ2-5	TGTGCCAGCAGCGTAGGTCAGGGGGCCCAGTACTTC	CASSVGQGAQYF
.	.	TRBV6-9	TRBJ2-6	TGTGCCAGCACTCTCTTGAGCCCGTCAGGGTCCTCTGGGGCCAACGTCCTGACTTTC	CASTLLSPSGSSGANVLTF
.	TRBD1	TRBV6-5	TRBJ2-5	TGTGCCAGCAGTTGGGTGGCGGACAGGGTATGGGAGACCCAGTACTTC	CASSWVADRVWETQYF
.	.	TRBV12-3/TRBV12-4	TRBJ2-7	TGTGCCAGCAGTTTAACAGGGCAAGCCTCCTACGAGCAGTACTTC	CASSLTGQASYEQYF
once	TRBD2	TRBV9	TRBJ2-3	TGTGCCAGCAGCGACGGCGGGGGGGCAGCAGATACGCAGTATTTT	CASSDGGGAADTQYF
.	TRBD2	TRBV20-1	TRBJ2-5	TGCAGTGCTGGACTAGCGGGGGGGTCGGGGGAGACCCAGTACTTC	CSAGLAGGSGETQYF
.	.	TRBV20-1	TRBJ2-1	TGCAGTGCTAGAGACCGTTACATGCACAATGAGCAGTTCTTC	CSARDRYMHNEQFF
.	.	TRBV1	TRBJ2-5	TGCACCAGCAGCCAATCCGACGCGGGGGCACAAGAGACCCAGTACTTC	CTSSQSDAGAQETQYF
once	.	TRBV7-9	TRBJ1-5	TGTGCCAGCAGCTATAGCAATCAGCCCCAGCATTTT	CASSYSNQPQHF
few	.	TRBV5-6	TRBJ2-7	TGTGCCAGCAGCTTTGACAGTTCCTACGAGCAGTACTTC	CASSFDSSYEQYF
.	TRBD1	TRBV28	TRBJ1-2	TGTGCCAGCAGCATACAGGGGACCTATGGCTACACCTTC	CASSIQGTYGYTF
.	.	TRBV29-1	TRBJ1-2	TGCAGCGTTGATGGAGGAGATACCTTTTATGGCTACACCTTC	CSVDGGDTFYGYTF
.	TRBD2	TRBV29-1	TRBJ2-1	TGCAGCGTTGGTTATTTCGGGACTAGCGGGTTCTTC	CSVGYFGTSGFF
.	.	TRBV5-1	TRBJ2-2	TGCGCTCCAGCAACCGGGTACTTGGGGACCACCGGGGAGCTGTTTTTT	CAPATGYLGTTGELFF
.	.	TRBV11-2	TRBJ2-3	TGTGCCAGCAGCCTCACACCGGCCCCTGGTACAGATACGCAGTATTTT	CASSLTPAPGTDTQYF
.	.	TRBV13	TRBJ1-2	TGTGCCAGCAGCGGGGGGCAGGGTATAATTTTCACGTATGGCTACACCTTC	CASSGGQGIIFTYGYTF
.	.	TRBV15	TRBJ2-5	TGTGCCACCAGCGGTCGGTGGGAGACCCAGTACTTC	CATSGRWETQYF
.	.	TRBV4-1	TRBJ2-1	TGCGCCAGCAGCCAAGATACCTATGAGCAGTTCTTC	CASSQDTYEQFF
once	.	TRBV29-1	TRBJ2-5	TGCAGCGCGGTCTCGGGGCGCGGGGAGACCCAGTACTTC	CSAVSGRGETQYF
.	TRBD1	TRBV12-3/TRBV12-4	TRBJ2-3	TGTGCCAGCAGTTTAGCGCGCGACAGGGCAGGAGATACGCAGTATTTT	CASSLARDRAGDTQYF
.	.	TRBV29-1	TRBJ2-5	TGCAGCGTTGACCCCGGGACGCGTACACAAGAGACCCAGTACTTC	CSVDPGTRTQETQYF
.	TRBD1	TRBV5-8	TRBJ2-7	TGTGCCAGCAGCCGTCCCGGGACAGGGCCGGGACCCTACGAGCAGTACTTC	CASSRPGTGPGPYEQYF
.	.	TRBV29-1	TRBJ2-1	TGCAGCGTTGAAAGGTCAGGCGGAGGCTACAATGAGCAGTTCTTC	CSVERSGGGYNEQFF
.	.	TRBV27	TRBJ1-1	TGTGCCAGCATCGGGGGGGACATGAACACTGAAGCTTTCTTT	CASIGGDMNTEAFF
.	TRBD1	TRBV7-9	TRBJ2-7	TGTGCCAGCAGCTTGGGACAGGGAGGAAACGAGCAGTACTTC	CASSLGQGGNEQYF